The 12 T cell receptor beta chains below all came from one sample that was sequenced in a study of T cell responses to AZD1222 COVID-19 vaccine. The repertoire was sequenced with immunoSEQ multiplex PCR; TCRdb's copy has only in-frame clones and lacks some. The sample has about 130,000 clones, around 86% seen once. This material consisted of peripheral blood, taken on day 0 of AZD1222 vaccination. These receptors came from an adult in good health.

CDR3: CASSFSGGAYGYTF. CDR3 nucleotide sequence: TGTGCCAGCAGCTTTTCGGGGGGAGCCTATGGCTACACCTTC. This sequence joins TRBV11-2 and TRBJ1-2, with D perhaps matching TRBD1 (5 bases). CDR3 length: 14 residues. Per germline, CDR1 SGHAT and CDR2 FQNNGV. V dropped 3 bases and J dropped 4 bases, with 12 bases sitting between them.

The chain carries TRBV27 and TRBJ1-4, with 8 positions matching TRBD1. The CDR3 runs 14 residues. J lost 8 bases, V lost 3 bases, and 5 bases had no gene match. CDR1 and CDR2 (germline): MNHEY, SMNVEV (reference sequence). DNA of the CDR3: TGTGCCAGCAGTTTCGACAGGGGAGCCGAAAAACTGTTTTTT. Its protein product is CASSFDRGAEKLFF.

The chain carries TRBV4-2 and TRBJ2-7; no definite D call. V was trimmed by 1 base and J by 12 bases, leaving 13 bases between them. This CDR3 is 12 amino acids long. In germline, CDR1 is LGHNA, CDR2 YNFKEQ. CDR3 nucleotides: TGTGCCAGCAGCCAAGGGGAAATGCATAGGTACTTC. It yields the protein CASSQGEMHRYF.

The chain joins TRBV3-1 (or the pseudogene TRBV3-2) to TRBJ1-2; the D gene is possibly TRBD1 (5 bases). This CDR3 is built from 15 residues. In germline, CDR1 is LGHDT, CDR2 YNNKEL (reference sequence). Trimming cost V 3 bases and J 6 bases, with 17 bases left between them. For the CDR3, the DNA is TGTGCCAGCAGCCAGGTCGTGGGGGGGGTTGATGGCTACACCTTC. Protein sequence: CASSQVVGGVDGYTF.

The chain recombines TRBV20-1 with TRBJ2-5; D gene ambiguous. The CDR3 has 11 residues. Germline V gives CDR1 DFQATT, CDR2 SNEGSKA (reference sequence). Trimming took 7 bases from V and 2 from J, leaving 8 bases between them. CDR3 residues: CSVGSQETQYF. The CDR3, as DNA: TGCAGTGTTGGATCTCAAGAGACCCAGTACTTC.

This clone was seen a handful of times. The chain has TRBV19 and TRBJ1-5; perhaps TRBD1 as D (6 bases). V lost 3 bases to trimming and J lost 1 base, with 16 bases between them. The V gene's germline CDR1 is LNHDA and CDR2 SQIVND (reference sequence). CDR3 size: 17 residues. In DNA form, the CDR3 reads TGTGCCAGTAGTATTCCCGACAGGCTACGGAGCAATCAGCCCCAGCATTTT. This gives the protein CASSIPDRLRSNQPQHF.

The chain uses TRBV18 and TRBJ1-1; D is uncertain. Looked up from germline, CDR1 is KGHSH and CDR2 is LQKENI. With 2 bases removed from V and 0 bases from J, the gap between germline ends came to 4 bases. The CDR3 is 13 amino acids. This CDR3 reads CASSPGMNTEAFF. In nucleotides, the CDR3 is TGTGCCAGCTCACCAGGGATGAACACTGAAGCTTTCTTT.

This clone has just one count. The chain has TRBV7-2 and TRBJ1-1; D is ambiguous. The CDR3 is made up of 14 amino acids. Trimming took 5 bases from V and 1 from J, leaving 11 bases between them. CDR1 is SGHTA and CDR2 is FQGNSA in the germline V gene. DNA for the CDR3: TGTGCCAGCAGCCCGAGGGCCCGGAACACTGAAGCTTTCTTT. Translating gives CASSPRARNTEAFF.

DNA of the CDR3: TGTGCCTGGACCCCTGGAGGCGGATCCTACGAGCAGTACTTC. The encoded protein is CAWTPGGGSYEQYF. The chain combines TRBV30 with TRBJ2-7; a possible D gene is TRBD2 (5 bases). This CDR3 is 14 amino acids long. Germline V gene data show CDR1 as GTSNPN and CDR2 as SVGIG (reference sequence). Trimming removed 4 bases from V and 1 base from J, with 14 bases in between. Variable domain in full (rest from reference TRBV30 and TRBJ2-7): SQTIHQWPATLVQPVGSPLSLECTVEGTSNPNLYWYRQAAGRGLQLLFYSVGIGQISSEVPQNLSASRPQDRQFILSSKKLLLSDSGFYLCAWTPGGGSYEQYFGPGTRLTVT.

The chain uses TRBV28 and TRBJ1-6, with D possibly matching TRBD1 (6 bases). This CDR3 contains 14 residues. Trimming removed 8 bases at V and 7 bases at J, with 15 bases between. CDR1 and CDR2 from the germline V gene are MDHEN and SYDVKM. The CDR3 region has the DNA TGTGCCAGCTATACAGGGAGTTGGAATTCACCCCTCCACTTT. Amino acid sequence: CASYTGSWNSPLHF.

This sequence joins TRBV12-3 or TRBV12-4 and TRBJ2-6; unclear D gene. The length of the CDR3 is 11 residues. CDR3 coding DNA: TGTGCTAGTAATGGGGCCAACGTCCTGACTTTC. Its protein is CASNGANVLTF.

The chain recombines TRBV3-1 (or the pseudogene TRBV3-2) with TRBJ2-5; D possibly corresponds to TRBD2 (5 bases). CDR1 and CDR2 from the germline V gene are LGHDT and YNNKEL (reference sequence). CDR3 length: 11 residues. V lost 7 bases, J lost 13 bases, and 16 bases lay in between. The CDR3 DNA reads as TGTGCCAGCAACTCCGGCGATCGGGGGTACTTC. Its translation: CASNSGDRGYF.